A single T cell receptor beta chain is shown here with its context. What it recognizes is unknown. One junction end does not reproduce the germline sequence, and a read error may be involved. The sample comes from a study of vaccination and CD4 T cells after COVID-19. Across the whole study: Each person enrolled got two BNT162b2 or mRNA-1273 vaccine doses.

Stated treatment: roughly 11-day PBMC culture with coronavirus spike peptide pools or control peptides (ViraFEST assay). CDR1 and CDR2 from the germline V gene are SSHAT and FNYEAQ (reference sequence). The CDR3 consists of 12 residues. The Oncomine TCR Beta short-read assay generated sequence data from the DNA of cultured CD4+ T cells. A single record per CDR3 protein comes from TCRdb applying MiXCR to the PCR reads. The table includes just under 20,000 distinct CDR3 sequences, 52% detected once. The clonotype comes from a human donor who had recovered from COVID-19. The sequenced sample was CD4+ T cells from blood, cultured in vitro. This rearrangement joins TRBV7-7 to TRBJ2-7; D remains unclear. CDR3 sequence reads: CASSLVSYEQYF. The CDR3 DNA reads TGTGCTAGCAGCTTAGTCTCCTACGAGCAGTACTTC.